The entry that follows covers one TCR beta chain sequence. Its antigen remains unidentified. This specimen comes from a study of tumor-infiltrating lymphocytes in localized non-small cell lung cancer. Across the whole study: From each patient, both tumor and uninvolved lung, non-adjacent to tumor, were sampled.

Study-wide results and limits: Immunotypes IM1 and IM2 had similar TCR-derived T-cell fractions.

Germline V gives CDR1 LNHDA, CDR2 SQIVND (reference sequence). The V end lost 1 base, the J end lost 5 bases, and 1 base lay between the germline ends. CDR3 size: 11 residues. Clones were sequenced by immunoSEQ multiplex PCR, and TCRdb holds only the in-frame ones, with some missing. The sample has thousands of clones; about 80% are singletons. The sequenced material came from uninvolved lung tissue not adjacent to the tumor. The sequence derives from a human donor with non-small cell lung cancer. The rearrangement joins TRBV19 to TRBJ2-3; no definite D call. CDR3 nucleotide sequence: TGTGCCAGTAGTATAGGAGATACGCAGTATTTT. It codes for CASSIGDTQYF.